These 31 T cell receptor beta chains originate from one sample sequenced in a study of OX40 agonist ivuxolimab in advanced cancers. Some clones are missing from TCRdb's copy, which holds only in-frame ones; the method was immunoSEQ multiplex PCR. The sample lists 65,000 to 85,000 clones, approximately 88% occurring once. The source material was CD4+ or CD8+ T cells sorted from blood, sampled in a trial of the OX40 agonist ivuxolimab. The source is an adult with an advanced solid tumor such as melanoma, head and neck, liver or kidney cancer.

The rearrangement uses TRBV2 and TRBJ1-6, with 8 positions matching TRBD1. Germline CDR1 is SNHLY and CDR2 is FYNNEI. The CDR3 totals 13 residues. Trimming at V came to 6 bases and at J to 8 bases, leaving 3 bases not matched to a gene. This chain's CDR3 is CASRGQVDSPLHF. DNA for the CDR3: TGTGCCAGCAGGGGACAGGTAGATTCACCCCTCCACTTT.

This chain joins TRBV10-1 and TRBJ2-7, with D unclear. From germline, CDR1 is WNHNN and CDR2 SYGVQD (reference sequence). This CDR3 is 14 amino acids long. V gave up 2 bases and J gave up 3 bases, with 11 bases separating them. The DNA for the CDR3 is TGCGCCAGCAGTGAGGGTCTCCTACTCTACGAGCAGTACTTC. The encoded protein is CASSEGLLLYEQYF.

The J gene is TRBJ2-7, the V gene TRBV28, with 8 bases lining up with TRBD1. Germline V gene data show CDR1 as MDHEN and CDR2 as SYDVKM. Germline trimming cut 11 bases from V and 3 bases from J; bases unmatched to any gene: 9. The CDR3 sequence is 13 residues long. CDR3 coding DNA: TGTGCCGCCCGGACAGGGCTCCTCTACGAGCAGTACTTC. It codes for CAARTGLLYEQYF.

CDR3 sequence reads: CASSLEAGGNYNEQFF. The DNA of the CDR3 is TGCGCCAGCAGCTTGGAGGCGGGGGGCAACTACAATGAGCAGTTCTTC. V usage is TRBV5-1 and J usage is TRBJ2-1; 8 positions match TRBD2. The J segment lost 3 bases and the V segment lost 0 bases, leaving 5 bases of the junction unmatched. The CDR3 has 16 amino acids. Looked up from germline, CDR1 is SGHRS and CDR2 is YFSETQ.

This chain links TRBV5-1 with TRBJ2-4; D perhaps matches TRBD1 (6 bases). Deletions cut 0 bases from V and 7 bases from J, with 17 bases between. The CDR3 sequence is 16 residues long. Germline lookup yields CDR1 SGHRS and CDR2 YFSETQ. The CDR3 is CASSLARSGQGNIQYF. CDR3 DNA sequence: TGCGCCAGCAGCTTGGCCAGGAGCGGTCAGGGGAACATTCAGTACTTC.

V and J are TRBV5-1 and TRBJ2-5; TRBD1 is a possible D gene (6 bases). The length of the CDR3 is 15 residues. Germline loops: CDR1 SGHRS, CDR2 YFSETQ. The V gene lost 0 bases and the J gene lost 5 bases, with 14 bases spanning the gap. Here the CDR3 DNA reads TGCGCCAGCAGCTTGGGACAGGACGACCCGGAGACCCAGTACTTC. It encodes CASSLGQDDPETQYF.

This clone was picked up one time. Written as DNA, the CDR3 is TGTGCCAGCAGTTGGGCCTCCGGGTCCTACGAGCAGTACTTC. Translated, it gives CASSWASGSYEQYF. The gene calls are TRBV6-5 and TRBJ2-7; D is unresolved. V shed 4 bases and J shed 1 base, with 11 bases lying between them. CDR1 and CDR2 from the germline V gene are MNHEY and SVGAGI. The CDR3 covers 14 residues.

V is TRBV10-3 and J is TRBJ2-5; D gene unclear. The CDR3 length is 13 residues. Trimming removed 3 bases at V and 5 bases at J, with 10 bases between. Germline CDR1 is ENHRY and CDR2 is SYGVKD. The CDR3 loop is CAISELETETQYF. The DNA of the CDR3 is TGTGCCATCAGTGAACTGGAGACGGAGACCCAGTACTTC.

The V call is TRBV5-6, the J call TRBJ2-1, with D possibly TRBD2 on 6 matching bases. There are 12 residues in the CDR3. The V and J ends lost 7 bases and 6 bases respectively, with 11 bases between them. Germline V gives CDR1 SGHDT, CDR2 YYEEEE. CDR3 nucleotide sequence: TGTGCCAGCCGGAGGGACGCCAATGAGCAGTTCTTC. Residues: CASRRDANEQFF.

V is TRBV27 and J is TRBJ1-6, with D hard to call. The CDR3 length is 16 residues. Germline assignment: CDR1 MNHEY and CDR2 SMNVEV (reference sequence). V lost 3 bases and J 1 base, leaving 10 bases between the germline ends. The CDR3 sequence: CASSFTPRSYNSPLHF. CDR3 nucleotides: TGTGCCAGCAGTTTTACTCCAAGGTCCTATAATTCACCCCTCCACTTT.

The rearrangement links TRBV5-1 to TRBJ1-1, with TRBD1 identical over 9 bases. The CDR3 sequence is 14 residues long. Germline lookup yields CDR1 SGHRS and CDR2 YFSETQ. Germline trimming cut 4 bases from V and 3 bases from J; bases unmatched to any gene: 4. In DNA, the CDR3 is TGCGCCAGCAGCCCAGACAGGGGGGACACTGAAGCTTTCTTT. It encodes CASSPDRGDTEAFF.

This clone was picked up one time. J is TRBJ2-3 and V is TRBV19, with 8 bases aligning to TRBD1. CDR3 length: 16 amino acids. J lost 4 bases, V lost 1 base, and 7 bases had no gene match. Germline V gene sequence: CDR1 LNHDA, CDR2 SQIVND (reference sequence). The CDR3 DNA reads TGTGCCAGTAGTATAGTCGGGCAGGGGGCATCAGATACGCAGTATTTT. The encoded protein is CASSIVGQGASDTQYF.

Relative to its sample, this clone is medium-sized (0.01 to 0.1%). V is TRBV11-2 and J is TRBJ1-1; D is uncertain. This CDR3 has 9 residues. V was clipped by 11 bases and J by 2 bases, with 3 bases between them. From germline, CDR1 is SGHAT and CDR2 FQNNGV. CDR3 bases: TGTGCCCCTAACACTGAAGCTTTCTTT. This translates into CAPNTEAFF.

J is TRBJ2-7 and V is TRBV6-5; 8 positions agree with TRBD1. Per germline, CDR1 MNHEY and CDR2 SVGAGI. The CDR3 length is 15 residues. V lost 0 bases to trimming and J lost 0 bases; unmatched junction nucleotides: 1. Written as DNA, the CDR3 is TGTGCCAGCAGTTACTCGGGACAGGACTCCTACGAGCAGTACTTC. This translates into CASSYSGQDSYEQYF.

The rearrangement uses TRBV29-1 and TRBJ2-2; TRBD2 might be the D (6 bases). The CDR3 totals 15 residues. Germline CDR1 reads SQVTM; CDR2 reads ANQGSEA. V lost 1 base and J lost 3, with 12 bases in between. This CDR3 reads CSVEGGGGYTGELFF. CDR3 sequence (DNA): TGCAGCGTTGAAGGGGGTGGAGGGTACACCGGGGAGCTGTTTTTT.

The chain has TRBV10-2 and TRBJ2-7, with D possibly matching TRBD2 (7 bases). Germline V lookup: CDR1 WSHSY, CDR2 SAAADI. V was trimmed by 8 bases and J by 7 bases, leaving 27 bases between them. The CDR3 consists of 16 residues. CDR3 sequence reads: CASFWGGTRGRGEQYF. The CDR3 DNA reads as TGCGCCAGCTTCTGGGGAGGGACCCGGGGGCGCGGAGAGCAGTACTTC.

The rearrangement links TRBV18 to TRBJ1-5; 7 positions match TRBD1. This CDR3 is built from 15 residues. Germline lookup yields CDR1 KGHSH and CDR2 LQKENI. The J segment lost 5 bases and the V segment lost 4 bases, leaving 8 bases of the junction unmatched. This CDR3 is CASSLKGDSYQPQHF. The CDR3 DNA sequence: TGTGCCAGCTCACTCAAAGGGGACAGCTATCAGCCCCAGCATTTT.

V is TRBV2 and J is TRBJ2-1; 9 bases align to TRBD2. The CDR3 totals 14 residues. From germline, CDR1 is SNHLY and CDR2 FYNNEI. The ends lost 5 bases at V and 5 bases at J; junction bases unmatched: 4. CDR3 in amino acids: CASSSSGGNNEQFF. Written as DNA, the CDR3 is TGTGCCAGCAGTAGTAGCGGGGGAAACAATGAGCAGTTCTTC.

In its sample, this clone was seen a few times. V usage is TRBV5-1 and J usage is TRBJ1-2; the D gene is possibly TRBD1 (6 bases). The CDR3 runs 15 residues. V lost 0 bases and J lost 7, with 16 bases in between. CDR1 and CDR2 (germline): SGHRS, YFSETQ. This chain's CDR3 is CASSLDGGRMIGYTF. CDR3 DNA sequence: TGCGCCAGCAGCTTGGATGGGGGGCGGATGATTGGCTACACCTTC.

The chain recombines TRBV18 with TRBJ2-7, with D unclear. CDR1 KGHSH and CDR2 LQKENI come from the germline V gene. Trimming removed 6 bases at V and 0 bases at J, with 12 bases between. The CDR3 has 14 amino acids. CDR3 region: CASSLSRSSYEQYF. CDR3 DNA sequence: TGTGCCAGCTCGCTAAGTCGGAGCTCCTACGAGCAGTACTTC. Full variable domain (outside the CDR3, taken from reference TRBV18 and TRBJ2-7): NAGVMQNPRHLVRRRGQEARLRCSPMKGHSHVYWYRQLPEEGLKFMVYLQKENIIDESGMPKERFSAEFPKEGPSILRIQQVVRGDSAAYFCASSLSRSSYEQYFGPGTRLTVT.

The chain is built from TRBV28 and TRBJ1-1; D not resolved. V was trimmed by 11 bases and J by 6 bases, leaving 19 bases between them. The germline CDR1 and CDR2 sequences are MDHEN and SYDVKM. This CDR3 is 13 amino acids long. CDR3 protein: CASTRVRLSEAFF. The CDR3 bases are TGTGCCTCCACAAGGGTTCGGTTATCTGAAGCTTTCTTT.

V and J are TRBV5-1 and TRBJ2-2; D may correspond to TRBD1 or TRBD2 (5 bases each). This CDR3 has 14 amino acids. Germline V gives CDR1 SGHRS, CDR2 YFSETQ. V shed 4 bases and J shed 5 bases, with 12 bases lying between them. CDR3 sequence (DNA): TGCGCCAGCAGCCGGGGCCTATATACCGGGGAGCTGTTTTTT. The encoded protein is CASSRGLYTGELFF.

The gene calls are TRBV18 and TRBJ1-1; no reliable D call. This CDR3 is built from 11 residues. CDR1 and CDR2 from the germline V gene are KGHSH and LQKENI. V lost 4 bases and J lost 5, with 5 bases in between. The DNA for the CDR3 is TGTGCCAGCTCACAGGGTACTGAAGCTTTCTTT. Translation gives CASSQGTEAFF. Using reference TRBV18 and TRBJ1-1 for the parts outside the CDR3, the full variable domain is NAGVMQNPRHLVRRRGQEARLRCSPMKGHSHVYWYRQLPEEGLKFMVYLQKENIIDESGMPKERFSAEFPKEGPSILRIQQVVRGDSAAYFCASSQGTEAFFGQGTRLTVV.

This clone has a single count. This chain joins TRBV18 and TRBJ2-1; perhaps TRBD2 as D (6 bases). The ends were cut back, 1 base at V and 0 bases at J, with 7 bases in the middle. The CDR3 is 15 amino acids. The germline V gene has CDR1 KGHSH and CDR2 LQKENI. CDR3 amino acids: CASSPLAASYNEQFF. The DNA of the CDR3 is TGTGCCAGCTCACCACTAGCGGCCTCCTACAATGAGCAGTTCTTC.

This chain uses TRBV15 with TRBJ2-3; possible D gene TRBD2, 5 bases. Between the trimmed V and J ends, which lost 0 bases and 2 bases, there was a span of 12 bases. From germline, CDR1 is LNHNV and CDR2 YYDKDF (reference sequence). The CDR3 covers 16 residues. The CDR3 DNA sequence: TGTGCCACCAGCAGAGATCCCGGAGGAGTCACAGATACGCAGTATTTT. Encoded protein: CATSRDPGGVTDTQYF.

CDR3 sequence (DNA): TGTGCCAGCAGCCAAGATCGAGTTCGTTCCACCTTC. It yields the protein CASSQDRVRSTF. The chain joins TRBV14 to TRBJ1-2; the D is unclear. Trimming cost V 0 bases and J 13 bases, with 12 bases left between them. This CDR3 comprises 12 residues. Germline V gene data show CDR1 as SGHDN and CDR2 as FVKESK.

This sequence joins TRBV18 and TRBJ2-3; 12 bases line up with TRBD2. This CDR3 region has 16 residues. Germline V lookup: CDR1 KGHSH, CDR2 LQKENI. Germline trimming cut 4 bases from V and 2 bases from J; bases unmatched to any gene: 4. The DNA for the CDR3 is TGTGCCAGCTCACGTACTAGCGGGGGGCCCACAGATACGCAGTATTTT. The encoded protein is CASSRTSGGPTDTQYF.

The rearrangement links TRBV5-1 to TRBJ2-1; D unresolved. Germline V gene lookup returns CDR1 SGHRS and CDR2 YFSETQ. This CDR3 region has 15 residues. V was cut by 0 bases and J by 0 bases, with 7 bases left in between. In DNA, the CDR3 is TGCGCCAGCAGCTTGGGATCTTCCTCCTACAATGAGCAGTTCTTC. Residues: CASSLGSSSYNEQFF.

In this sample, this clone turned up once. The V gene is TRBV18, the J gene TRBJ1-1; D not resolved. V dropped 6 bases and J dropped 0 bases, with 11 bases sitting between them. CDR1 is KGHSH and CDR2 is LQKENI in the germline V gene. The CDR3 runs to 14 residues. For the CDR3, the DNA is TGTGCCAGCTCTCCGGGGTGGATGAACACTGAAGCTTTCTTT. It translates to CASSPGWMNTEAFF. Filled out from reference TRBV18 and TRBJ1-1, the complete variable domain reads NAGVMQNPRHLVRRRGQEARLRCSPMKGHSHVYWYRQLPEEGLKFMVYLQKENIIDESGMPKERFSAEFPKEGPSILRIQQVVRGDSAAYFCASSPGWMNTEAFFGQGTRLTVV.

This clone was seen only once. The chain combines TRBV19 with TRBJ2-1; 8 bases are a match to TRBD2. Germline trimming cut 10 bases from V and 3 bases from J; bases unmatched to any gene: 5. CDR1 and CDR2 (germline): LNHDA, SQIVND (reference sequence). This CDR3 is 13 amino acids long. The CDR3: CATQRGLYNEQFF. The CDR3 region has the DNA TGTGCCACCCAGCGGGGGCTCTACAATGAGCAGTTCTTC.

This clone was seen only a few times. The chain couples TRBV19 to TRBJ1-5, with D possibly TRBD1 on 6 matching bases. V lost 6 bases to trimming and J lost 3 bases, with 12 bases between them. CDR1 and CDR2 (germline): LNHDA, SQIVND (reference sequence). This CDR3 region has 14 residues. CDR3 sequence reads: CASSPDSYNQPQHF. The CDR3 bases are TGTGCCAGTAGCCCGGACAGCTACAATCAGCCCCAGCATTTT. Complete variable domain (other parts from reference TRBV19 and TRBJ1-5): DGGITQSPKYLFRKEGQNVTLSCEQNLNHDAMYWYRQDPGQGLRLIYYSQIVNDFQKGDIAEGYSVSREKKESFPLTVTSAQKNPTAFYLCASSPDSYNQPQHFGDGTRLSIL.